This TCR beta chain is drawn from a study of shared clonotypes between healthy human individuals. There are 11 residues in the CDR3. Per the germline V gene, CDR1 is KGHSH and CDR2 is LQKENI. V was trimmed by 6 bases and J by 6 bases, leaving 8 bases between them. This clone was recorded at least ten times. Other DNA sequences in the same sample also yield this CDR3. Sequenced by immunoSEQ multiplex PCR; TCRdb stores in-frame clones only, minus some. The sample consists of under 1,100,000 clones, 65% to 75% of them appearing once. The gene calls are TRBV18 and TRBJ1-2; no firm D call. The receptor was isolated from a man younger than 35 in good health. Sequenced material: memory CD4+ T cells sorted from blood. Subset given: CD45RA-negative fraction. The CDR3 DNA follows: TGTGCCAGCTCCCGCAGAGATGGCTACACCTTC. This sequence encodes CASSRRDGYTF.